Shown below are 12 T cell receptor beta chains from a single sample sequenced in a study of response to subunit inactivated influenza vaccine. TCRdb reanalysed the RT-PCR reads using MiXCR and keeps one entry per CDR3 protein. The sample has fewer than 600,000 distinct CDR3 sequences; under 8.5% are singletons. Sequenced material: PBMCs from blood, taken approximately 25 months after vaccination. The receptors come from a man between 45 and 75 years old who received an inactivated influenza vaccine.

The sample holds many counts of this clonotype. This chain joins TRBV18 and TRBJ2-5, with D uncertain. CDR3 length: 12 amino acids. The germline gives CDR1 KGHSH, CDR2 LQKENI. Trimming pared 2 bases from V and 2 bases from J, leaving 3 bases between. CDR3 sequence reads: CASSPVQETQYF. Written as DNA, the CDR3 is TGTGCCAGCTCACCAGTACAAGAGACCCAGTACTTC.

This clonotype was counted only a few times. This rearrangement joins TRBV2 to TRBJ2-7; D perhaps matches TRBD1 (6 bases). This CDR3 has 14 residues. Per germline, CDR1 SNHLY and CDR2 FYNNEI. V lost 7 bases, J lost 2 bases, and 15 bases lay in between. DNA of the CDR3: TGTGCCAGCAAAGGGACACTCACCACCTACGAGCAGTACTTC. Encoded protein: CASKGTLTTYEQYF.

This clonotype occurred many times. V and J are TRBV20-1 and TRBJ2-4; the match to TRBD1 covers 7 bases. This CDR3 region has 12 residues. Germline CDR1 DFQATT, CDR2 SNEGSKA (reference sequence). V shed 4 bases and J 9 bases; nucleotides not matched to a gene: 6. CDR3 DNA sequence: TGCAGTGCTAACCAGGGACAGAGCATTCAGTACTTC. This translates into CSANQGQSIQYF.

The genes are TRBV12-3 or TRBV12-4 and TRBJ2-4, with TRBD1 identical over 7 bases. The V segment lost 5 bases and the J segment 14 bases; nucleotides outside the gene matches: 9. This CDR3 has 12 amino acids. The CDR3 is CASSPYQGQKYF. The CDR3 DNA reads TGTGCCAGCAGTCCGTACCAGGGACAGAAGTACTTC.

The rearrangement links TRBV7-2 to TRBJ2-1, with D perhaps matching TRBD1 (5 bases). In germline, CDR1 is SGHTA, CDR2 FQGNSA. The length of the CDR3 is 17 residues. V lost 3 bases, J lost 0 bases, and 15 bases lay in between. In DNA, the CDR3 is TGTGCCAGCAGCTTGAGTGGGGCGTTAGGCTCCTACAATGAGCAGTTCTTC. Protein: CASSLSGALGSYNEQFF.

In this sample, this clonotype turned up many times. The chain couples TRBV10-3 to TRBJ1-2; possible D gene TRBD1, 5 bases. The CDR3 covers 12 residues. The V end lost 2 bases, the J end lost 5 bases, and 6 bases lay between the germline ends. The germline CDR1 and CDR2 sequences are ENHRY and SYGVKD. The CDR3 spells CAISEQGYGYTF. CDR3 nucleotides: TGTGCCATCAGTGAGCAGGGTTATGGCTACACCTTC.

This clonotype was counted at least ten times. The chain links TRBV21-1 to TRBJ2-2. TRBV21-1 constitutes a pseudogene. The CDR3 covers 17 residues. CDR3 loop: CAIKRSQTYLNTGELFF. The CDR3 DNA reads as TGTGCCATTAAGAGGAGTCAGACCTACTTGAACACCGGGGAGCTGTTTTTT.

The chain joins TRBV10-2 to TRBJ2-3; 9 bases line up with TRBD2. CDR1 WSHSY and CDR2 SAAADI come from the germline V gene. The CDR3 totals 15 residues. Trimming took 2 bases from V and 7 from J; bases not matched to a gene: 7. CDR3 coding DNA: TGCGCCAGCAGTGAGGGGGGGCTAGCGGGAAATACGCAGTATTTT. Protein product: CASSEGGLAGNTQYF.

At least ten counts were recorded for this clonotype. V and J are TRBV28 and TRBJ1-5; D not certain. The CDR3 contains 14 residues. Between the trimmed V and J ends, which lost 6 bases and 0 bases, there was a span of 9 bases. The germline gives CDR1 MDHEN, CDR2 SYDVKM. This CDR3 reads CASSLVYSNQPQHF. CDR3 sequence (DNA): TGTGCCAGCAGCCTCGTATATAGCAATCAGCCCCAGCATTTT.

In its sample, this clonotype was seen many times. The chain recombines TRBV10-3 with TRBJ2-2; TRBD2 agrees at 7 bases. The trim removed 7 bases at V and 0 bases at J, leaving 5 bases unmatched. This CDR3 is 15 amino acids long. Germline-derived CDR1 and CDR2 are ENHRY and SYGVKD. CDR3: CAIKPGLSNTGELFF. As DNA, the CDR3 is TGTGCCATCAAACCGGGACTATCGAACACCGGGGAGCTGTTTTTT.

This clonotype was seen a handful of times. The chain combines TRBV12-3 or TRBV12-4 with TRBJ2-7; 7 bases map to TRBD1. The CDR3 spans 13 residues. The J segment lost 5 bases and the V segment lost 1 base, leaving 2 bases of the junction unmatched. CDR3 in DNA: TGTGCCAGCAGTTTAGGGGACAGACACGAGCAGTACTTC. Translation: CASSLGDRHEQYF.

The sample holds many counts of this clonotype. One junction end disagrees with the germline gene, perhaps due to a read error. This chain joins TRBV7-2 and TRBJ1-5; a possible D gene is TRBD1 (5 bases). This CDR3 spans 15 amino acids. Looked up from germline, CDR1 is SGHTA and CDR2 is FQGNSA. The CDR3 sequence is CASSLDRGSNQPQHF. The CDR3 DNA reads as TGTGCCAGCAGTTTAGATCGGGGGAGCAATCAGCCCCAGCATTTT.